A single sample gave rise to the 31 T cell receptor beta chains below, sequenced in a study of Ad26.COV2.S vaccination and SARS-CoV-2 variants. Treatment noted: roughly 20 received Ad26.COV2.S at low or high dose, single or two shots; roughly five received placebo; per-sample allocation not given. Sampling occurred on day 63 after the first vaccine or placebo injection. Only in-frame clones appear in the TCRdb table, and some are missing; sequencing was by immunoSEQ multiplex PCR. There are about 370,000 clones in the sample; around 91% occur only once, and under 2% lies in the top ten. This sample comprised peripheral blood, obtained in a trial of Ad26.COV2.S vaccine versus placebo. Every receptor here comes from a person between 18 and 65 years old who received the Ad26.COV2.S COVID-19 vaccine or a placebo.

V and J are TRBV3-1 (or the pseudogene TRBV3-2) and TRBJ2-7; 9 bases match TRBD2. The CDR3 covers 14 residues. The trim removed 4 bases at V and 4 bases at J, leaving 5 bases unmatched. The germline gives CDR1 LGHDT, CDR2 YNNKEL (reference sequence). This chain's CDR3 is CASSLAGEGYEQYF. The CDR3 DNA is TGTGCCAGCAGCCTAGCGGGAGAGGGATACGAGCAGTACTTC.

The chain links TRBV6-2 or TRBV6-3 to TRBJ2-7, with no clear D. V was shortened by 2 bases and J by 2 bases, with 7 bases between the two germline ends. The germline V gene has CDR1 MNHEY and CDR2 SVGEGT. CDR3 length: 13 amino acids. CDR3 nucleotide sequence: TGTGCCAGCAGTTACGTAGGGACCTACGAGCAGTACTTC. Its translation: CASSYVGTYEQYF.

This sequence joins TRBV7-6 and TRBJ1-1, with D possibly TRBD1 on 6 matching bases. The CDR3 covers 16 residues. V was pared by 2 bases and J by 4 bases, with 17 bases between. Per the germline V gene, CDR1 is SGHVS and CDR2 is FNYEAQ. In DNA form, the CDR3 reads TGTGCCAGCAGCTTATCCGGGGGCGGCCGGAGCACTGAAGCTTTCTTT. It encodes CASSLSGGGRSTEAFF.

The chain has TRBV5-4 and TRBJ1-3; D remains unclear. Germline-derived CDR1 and CDR2 are SGHNT and YYREEE (reference sequence). V shed 4 bases and J shed 2 bases, with 7 bases lying between them. The length of the CDR3 is 13 residues. This chain's CDR3 is CASSPKAGNTIYF. CDR3 DNA: TGTGCCAGCAGCCCTAAGGCTGGAAACACCATATATTTT.

For this clone: Distinct nucleotide sequences in the sample also encode this CDR3. The chain is built from TRBV7-9 and TRBJ2-5, with 7 bases lining up with TRBD1. J gave up 4 bases and V 4 bases, and 3 bases lay outside the gene matches. The length of the CDR3 is 13 residues. The V gene's germline CDR1 is SEHNR and CDR2 FQNEAQ (reference sequence). CDR3: CASSSDRRETQYF. The CDR3 nucleotides are TGTGCCAGCAGCTCGGACAGGAGAGAGACCCAGTACTTC.

The chain couples TRBV28 to TRBJ2-2, with D possibly called TRBD1 or TRBD2 (5 bases each). V was shortened by 6 bases and J by 1 base, with 12 bases between the two germline ends. This CDR3 spans 15 amino acids. Germline CDR1 and CDR2: MDHEN and SYDVKM. The CDR3 here is CASSRRGLNTGELFF. CDR3 sequence (DNA): TGTGCCAGCAGCCGACGGGGCCTGAACACCGGGGAGCTGTTTTTT. Drawing the rest from reference TRBV28 and TRBJ2-2, the complete variable domain is DVKVTQSSRYLVKRTGEKVFLECVQDMDHENMFWYRQDPGLGLRLIYFSYDVKMKEKGDIPEGYSVSREKKERFSLILESASTNQTSMYLCASSRRGLNTGELFFGEGSRLTVL.

The rearrangement uses TRBV19 and TRBJ2-7; 12 bases match TRBD2. In germline, CDR1 is LNHDA, CDR2 SQIVND (reference sequence). This CDR3 is 16 amino acids long. J gave up 6 bases and V 4 bases, and 10 bases lay outside the gene matches. The CDR3 loop is CASSRLAGAVGSEQYF. DNA for the CDR3: TGTGCCAGTAGTAGACTAGCGGGAGCGGTGGGTAGCGAGCAGTACTTC.

V is TRBV29-1 and J is TRBJ2-5; D gene unclear. V lost 6 bases and J 5 bases, leaving 22 bases between the germline ends. Germline CDR1 reads SQVTM; CDR2 reads ANQGSEA. The CDR3 covers 15 residues. The CDR3 region is CSVVGDRAGLETQYF. Here the CDR3 DNA reads TGCAGCGTGGTGGGTGATAGGGCCGGCTTGGAGACCCAGTACTTC.

The chain is built from TRBV12-5 and TRBJ2-7; no clear D gene. V was clipped by 2 bases and J by 0 bases, with 14 bases between them. Germline V gives CDR1 LGHNT, CDR2 FRNRAP. The CDR3 consists of 16 residues. The CDR3 protein is CASGLIDRSSSYEQYF. CDR3 nucleotide sequence: TGTGCTAGTGGTTTGATCGATCGGTCGAGCTCCTACGAGCAGTACTTC.

The chain employs TRBV4-2 and TRBJ1-4; the D is unclear. CDR3 length: 16 residues. Trimming pared 3 bases from V and 4 bases from J, leaving 15 bases between. Germline V gives CDR1 LGHNA, CDR2 YNFKEQ. The CDR3 DNA reads TGTGCCAGCAGCCAGGCTAGAACGGGAATTAATGAAAAACTGTTTTTT. Encoded protein: CASSQARTGINEKLFF.

The chain joins TRBV5-1 to TRBJ2-3; D may be TRBD1 (6 bases). Looked up from germline, CDR1 is SGHRS and CDR2 is YFSETQ. CDR3 size: 15 residues. V lost 4 bases and J 1 base, leaving 13 bases between the germline ends. The CDR3 sequence is CASSPLGAGTDTQYF. In nucleotides, the CDR3 is TGCGCCAGCAGCCCACTGGGGGCAGGCACAGATACGCAGTATTTT.

The rearrangement uses TRBV5-1 and TRBJ2-4; 7 bases line up with TRBD1. Germline assignment: CDR1 SGHRS and CDR2 YFSETQ. This CDR3 contains 13 residues. The ends lost 4 bases at V and 7 bases at J; junction bases unmatched: 5. CDR3 in amino acids: CASSTDRMNIQYF. Here the CDR3 DNA reads TGCGCCAGCAGCACGGACAGGATGAACATTCAGTACTTC.

On this clone itself: The sample carries other DNA sequences with the same CDR3. The J gene is TRBJ1-1, the V gene TRBV5-1; D is ambiguous. The germline V gene encodes CDR1 SGHRS and CDR2 YFSETQ. The CDR3 has 14 residues. Between the trimmed V and J ends, which lost 0 bases and 1 base, there was a span of 7 bases. The CDR3 bases are TGCGCCAGCAGCTTGGCTCTCTCGAACACTGAAGCTTTCTTT. It yields the protein CASSLALSNTEAFF.

The chain uses TRBV6-4 and TRBJ1-1, with a weak D call TRBD1 (6 bases). In germline, CDR1 is MRHNA, CDR2 SNTAGT. With 4 bases removed from V and 11 bases from J, the gap between germline ends came to 17 bases. This CDR3 is 13 amino acids long. The CDR3 is CASSVDQQGKAFF. In DNA, the CDR3 is TGTGCCAGCAGTGTCGACCAACAGGGAAAGGCTTTCTTT.

Many counts were recorded for this clone. The chain combines TRBV6-4 with TRBJ2-1, with 10 bases identical to TRBD2. Germline CDR1 is MRHNA and CDR2 is SNTAGT. The J segment lost 6 bases and the V segment lost 7 bases, leaving 9 bases of the junction unmatched. This CDR3 is 15 amino acids long. The CDR3 sequence: CASMRLAGASNEQFF. As DNA, the CDR3 is TGTGCCAGCATGAGGCTAGCGGGAGCGTCCAATGAGCAGTTCTTC.

The chain recombines TRBV18 with TRBJ2-3; 14 bases agree with TRBD2. Germline CDR1 reads KGHSH; CDR2 reads LQKENI. The CDR3 has 17 residues. V lost 6 bases to trimming and J lost 2 bases; unmatched junction nucleotides: 7. This CDR3 is CASSRLAGGRSTDTQYF. DNA of the CDR3: TGTGCCAGCTCGCGACTAGCGGGAGGGCGGTCCACAGATACGCAGTATTTT. The full variable domain, completed using reference TRBV18 and TRBJ2-3, is NAGVMQNPRHLVRRRGQEARLRCSPMKGHSHVYWYRQLPEEGLKFMVYLQKENIIDESGMPKERFSAEFPKEGPSILRIQQVVRGDSAAYFCASSRLAGGRSTDTQYFGPGTRLTVL.

This chain joins TRBV5-1 and TRBJ2-1; D unresolved. With 0 bases removed from V and 5 bases from J, the gap between germline ends came to 15 bases. The CDR3 is made up of 16 amino acids. Germline values: CDR1 SGHRS, CDR2 YFSETQ. In nucleotides, the CDR3 is TGCGCCAGCAGCTTGGGACCCCCACGCATCGACAATGAGCAGTTCTTC. Protein sequence: CASSLGPPRIDNEQFF.

The chain has TRBV6-2 or TRBV6-3 and TRBJ2-7; D is perhaps TRBD2 (7 bases). Germline V CDR1 and CDR2: MNHEY, SVGEGT. The CDR3 sequence is 14 residues long. The V end was cut by 3 bases, the J end by 4 bases, with 13 bases between. The DNA of the CDR3 is TGTGCCAGCAGTTATATCGGGGGGCTTTACGAGCAGTACTTC. It yields the protein CASSYIGGLYEQYF.

The chain uses TRBV7-9 and TRBJ1-1, with 8 bases matching TRBD1. Trimming removed 5 bases from V and 3 bases from J; junction bases left unmatched: 14. Per the germline V gene, CDR1 is SEHNR and CDR2 is FQNEAQ (reference sequence). This CDR3 spans 17 amino acids. The CDR3 DNA reads as TGTGCCAGCAGCGGCGCTCTATCCGGGACAGGTCACACTGAAGCTTTCTTT. Encoded protein: CASSGALSGTGHTEAFF.

The rearrangement links TRBV28 to TRBJ2-2, with 16 bases identical to TRBD2. The V gene end was trimmed by 6 bases and the J gene end by 5 bases; junction bases not matched to a gene: 12. CDR1 MDHEN and CDR2 SYDVKM come from the germline V gene. This CDR3 comprises 19 residues. CDR3 in DNA: TGTGCCAGCAGGCCCTCTGTGGGACTAGCGGGAGGGCAGACCGGGGAGCTGTTTTTT. Its protein product is CASRPSVGLAGGQTGELFF.

The gene calls are TRBV7-6 and TRBJ2-2; perhaps TRBD2 as D (5 bases). V gave up 0 bases and J gave up 7 bases, with 12 bases separating them. Germline loops: CDR1 SGHVS, CDR2 FNYEAQ. The CDR3 extends over 15 amino acids. The CDR3 DNA reads as TGTGCCAGCAGCTTAGCGCAGGCTAGCATCGGGGAGCTGTTTTTT. This codes for CASSLAQASIGELFF. The entire variable domain, with the rest obtained from reference TRBV7-6 and TRBJ2-2, is as follows: GAGVSQSPRYKVTKRGQDVALRCDPISGHVSLYWYRQALGQGPEFLTYFNYEAQQDKSGLPNDRFSAERPEGSISTLTIQRTEQRDSAMYRCASSLAQASIGELFFGEGSRLTVL.

The CDR3 sequence: CASSERLAGAQYF. DNA of the CDR3: TGCGCCAGCAGTGAGCGACTAGCGGGGGCGCAGTACTTC. The genes are TRBV10-2 and TRBJ2-7; the match to TRBD2 covers 12 bases. V gave up 2 bases and J gave up 9 bases; unmatched junction bases: 2. Germline V gene lookup returns CDR1 WSHSY and CDR2 SAAADI. The CDR3 runs 13 residues.

The rearrangement uses TRBV9 and TRBJ1-6; no firm D call. CDR3 length: 13 residues. Trimming left V 3 bases short and J 8 bases short, with 9 bases between. Looked up from germline, CDR1 is SGDLS and CDR2 is YYNGEE. The CDR3 region is CASSARWDSPLHF. CDR3 DNA sequence: TGTGCCAGCAGCGCGCGATGGGATTCACCCCTCCACTTT.

V is TRBV28 and J is TRBJ2-3; D possibly uses TRBD1 or TRBD2 (5 bases each). The CDR3 length is 16 residues. V dropped 3 bases and J dropped 2 bases, with 15 bases sitting between them. From germline, CDR1 is MDHEN and CDR2 SYDVKM. The CDR3 sequence: CASSFPRGPSTDTQYF. The CDR3 DNA reads TGTGCCAGCAGTTTTCCCCGGGGCCCTTCCACAGATACGCAGTATTTT.

The rearrangement joins TRBV5-6 to TRBJ2-7, with D maybe TRBD2 (6 bases). V shed 3 bases and J shed 3 bases, with 13 bases lying between them. CDR1 SGHDT and CDR2 YYEEEE come from the germline V gene. The CDR3 spans 14 residues. CDR3 sequence: CASSSGLDHYEQYF. In DNA, the CDR3 is TGTGCCAGCAGCTCGGGACTGGATCACTACGAGCAGTACTTC.

The genes are TRBV5-6 and TRBJ1-4, with 8 nucleotides matching TRBD1. The germline V gene encodes CDR1 SGHDT and CDR2 YYEEEE. V gave up 2 bases and J gave up 7 bases; unmatched junction bases: 4. The CDR3 runs 14 residues. The CDR3: CASSFRGRSEKLFF. Here the CDR3 DNA reads TGTGCCAGCAGCTTCAGGGGGCGCAGTGAAAAACTGTTTTTT.

The rearrangement joins TRBV29-1 to TRBJ2-6; D is undetermined. Germline CDR1 is SQVTM and CDR2 is ANQGSEA. Trimming shortened V by 7 bases and J by 1 base, and 5 bases separated the two germline ends. The CDR3 loop spans 12 amino acids. The DNA for the CDR3 is TGCAGCGCCGAATCTGGGGCCAACGTCCTGACTTTC. It yields the protein CSAESGANVLTF.

The genes are TRBV11-2 and TRBJ2-1; the D is unclear. The CDR3 is made up of 15 amino acids. Trimming left V 4 bases short and J 0 bases short, with 10 bases between. Germline V gene lookup returns CDR1 SGHAT and CDR2 FQNNGV. This CDR3 is CASSSRITSYNEQFF. CDR3 sequence (DNA): TGTGCCAGCAGCTCGCGGATCACCTCCTACAATGAGCAGTTCTTC.

This chain connects TRBV29-1 to TRBJ2-1; 7 positions agree with TRBD1. Germline V lookup: CDR1 SQVTM, CDR2 ANQGSEA. CDR3 length: 12 amino acids. V lost 6 bases, J lost 6 bases, and 5 bases stayed unmatched. The CDR3 DNA follows: TGCAGCGTCAACAGGGGATTCAATGAGCAGTTCTTC. It encodes CSVNRGFNEQFF.

The DNA for the CDR3 is TGTGCCAGCTGTTACCCGAGGCGGGGGTTGTACGAGCAGTACTTC. It encodes CASCYPRRGLYEQYF. The chain couples TRBV28 to TRBJ2-7; 7 positions match TRBD2. The junction had 14 bases not matched to a gene; V was cut back by 8 bases and J by 4 bases. Per the germline V gene, CDR1 is MDHEN and CDR2 is SYDVKM. The CDR3 totals 15 residues.

The V gene is TRBV9, the J gene TRBJ1-2; possible D gene TRBD1, 6 bases. CDR1 is SGDLS, CDR2 YYNGEE, per germline. The V gene lost 4 bases and the J gene lost 4 bases, with 14 bases spanning the gap. This CDR3 is built from 14 residues. CDR3 loop: CASSLGGAPYGYTF. CDR3 nucleotide sequence: TGTGCCAGCAGCCTCGGGGGGGCTCCCTATGGCTACACCTTC. The full variable domain, its missing parts supplied by reference TRBV9 and TRBJ1-2, is DSGVTQTPKHLITATGQRVTLRCSPRSGDLSVYWYQQSLDQGLQFLIQYYNGEERAKGNILERFSAQQFPDLHSELNLSSLELGDSALYFCASSLGGAPYGYTFGSGTRLTVV.